This T cell receptor beta chain was profiled in a study of blood T cell repertoires in COVID-19. Participant-reported clinical history was the basis for cohort assignment. Measured with immunoSEQ multiplex PCR; TCRdb has only the in-frame clones, and not every one. This table holds around 280,000 clones, 90% found once. The count of this clone is one. The sequence was obtained from a woman younger than 35 with acute COVID-19. The sample consisted of PBMCs or T cells enriched from blood (not recorded which).

Here the CDR3 reads CASSSAPGQIYEQYF. CDR3 sequence (DNA): TGTGCCAGCAGTTCAGCTCCTGGACAGATCTACGAGCAGTACTTC. This rearrangement joins TRBV6-5 to TRBJ2-7, with a possible D match to TRBD1 (6 bases). With 4 bases removed from V and 3 bases from J, the gap between germline ends came to 16 bases. The CDR3 length is 15 residues. Germline assignment: CDR1 MNHEY and CDR2 SVGAGI.